Presented here are 5 T cell receptor beta chains from one specimen sequenced in a study of OX40 agonist ivuxolimab in advanced cancers. Some clones are missing from TCRdb's copy, which holds only in-frame ones; the method was immunoSEQ multiplex PCR. The table has under 35,000 clones, 82% seen once; the top ten hold 20% to 25%. Material: CD4+ or CD8+ T cells sorted from blood, obtained in a trial of the OX40 agonist ivuxolimab. The receptor source for this set is an adult with an advanced solid tumor such as melanoma, head and neck, liver or kidney cancer.

This chain joins TRBV2 and TRBJ2-7, with TRBD2 matching over 13 bases. Trimming took 6 bases from V and 2 from J; bases not matched to a gene: 10. Germline lookup yields CDR1 SNHLY and CDR2 FYNNEI. The CDR3 runs to 17 residues. CDR3 region: CASRGLAGEIPPYEQYF. The DNA of the CDR3 is TGTGCCAGCAGAGGACTAGCGGGAGAAATCCCGCCCTACGAGCAGTACTTC. The full variable domain, with the rest looked up from reference TRBV2 and TRBJ2-7, is EPEVTQTPSHQVTQMGQEVILRCVPISNHLYFYWYRQILGQKVEFLVSFYNNEISEKSEIFDDQFSVERPDGSNFTLKIRSTKLEDSAMYFCASRGLAGEIPPYEQYFGPGTRLTVT.

The chain employs TRBV5-4 and TRBJ2-7; D not certain. The V and J ends lost 0 bases and 0 bases respectively, with 10 bases between them. This CDR3 comprises 15 residues. In germline, CDR1 is SGHNT, CDR2 YYREEE (reference sequence). The CDR3 nucleotides read TGTGCCAGCAGCTTGGCGGGCGAGAGCTCCTACGAGCAGTACTTC. Translating it yields CASSLAGESSYEQYF. The full variable domain, in which reference TRBV5-4 and TRBJ2-7 provide the parts outside the CDR3, is ETGVTQSPTHLIKTRGQQVTLRCSSQSGHNTVSWYQQALGQGPQFIFQYYREEENGRGNFPPRFSGLQFPNYSSELNVNALELDDSALYLCASSLAGESSYEQYFGPGTRLTVT.

This clone was detected once. The chain couples TRBV29-1 to TRBJ2-7; D remains unclear. Trimming took 1 base from V and 3 from J, leaving 10 bases between them. This CDR3 has 13 amino acids. Germline V gives CDR1 SQVTM, CDR2 ANQGSEA. CDR3 bases: TGCAGCGTTGAAGGGTTGGCTAACTACGAGCAGTACTTC. Protein product: CSVEGLANYEQYF.

V usage is TRBV18 and J usage is TRBJ2-2, with D possibly TRBD1 on 6 matching bases. V shed 2 bases and J shed 6 bases, with 13 bases lying between them. In germline, CDR1 is KGHSH, CDR2 LQKENI. This CDR3 spans 15 amino acids. The CDR3 nucleotides read TGTGCCAGCTCACCAGGAACAGGGAAAGCCGGGGAGCTGTTTTTT. Its protein product is CASSPGTGKAGELFF.

The chain links TRBV28 to TRBJ1-2; possible D gene TRBD1, 6 bases. Germline loops: CDR1 MDHEN, CDR2 SYDVKM. The CDR3 sequence is 15 residues long. V was trimmed by 5 bases and J by 7 bases, leaving 20 bases between them. CDR3 coding DNA: TGTGCCAGCAGTCCGAGGACAGTTAGAGCGGGTGGCTACACCTTC. It encodes CASSPRTVRAGGYTF.